These 32 T cell receptor beta chains came from one sample sequenced in a study of blood T cell repertoires in COVID-19. Here immunoSEQ multiplex PCR was the method, and the copy in TCRdb shows in-frame clones only, minus some. The data show more than 75,000 clones, about 91% seen once. Sequencing was carried out using peripheral blood. These receptors originate from a woman aged 70-85 years with acute or convalescent COVID-19.

The chain has TRBV30 and TRBJ1-1; the match to TRBD1 covers 8 bases. J gave up 3 bases and V 4 bases, and 1 base lay outside the gene matches. The V gene's germline CDR1 is GTSNPN and CDR2 SVGIG (reference sequence). The CDR3 length is 12 residues. As DNA, the CDR3 is TGTGCCTGGACAGGGGGCTACACTGAAGCTTTCTTT. It specifies CAWTGGYTEAFF.

This clone came up a few times. This chain joins TRBV9 and TRBJ2-3, with D perhaps TRBD2 (5 bases). CDR3 length equals 15 residues. Trimming shortened V by 4 bases and J by 2 bases, and 14 bases separated the two germline ends. Germline V gene lookup returns CDR1 SGDLS and CDR2 YYNGEE. This CDR3 is CASSLSGGPTDTQYF. CDR3 DNA: TGTGCCAGCAGCCTAAGCGGAGGACCCACAGATACGCAGTATTTT.

The V and J genes are TRBV15 and TRBJ1-2; D unresolved. Germline lookup yields CDR1 LNHNV and CDR2 YYDKDF (reference sequence). Trimming stripped 5 bases from V and 8 bases from J, with 12 bases between. The CDR3 contains 12 residues. The CDR3 loop reads CATSPGIIGYTF. Written as DNA, the CDR3 is TGTGCCACCAGCCCGGGTATTATCGGCTACACCTTC.

J is TRBJ2-7 and V is TRBV5-1; TRBD1 matches at 9 bases. The V and J ends lost 4 bases and 2 bases, in that order; junction bases with no gene match: 7. The CDR3 has 15 residues. Germline V CDR1 and CDR2: SGHRS, YFSETQ. Written as DNA, the CDR3 is TGCGCCAGCAGCCCCAGGACAGGGGACCCCTACGAGCAGTACTTC. Its translation: CASSPRTGDPYEQYF.

This chain connects TRBV2 to TRBJ1-5; D is unresolved. Germline V gives CDR1 SNHLY, CDR2 FYNNEI. The CDR3 is made up of 13 amino acids. V was shortened by 0 bases and J by 9 bases, with 9 bases between the two germline ends. CDR3 in amino acids: CASSEAPGRPQHF. In DNA, the CDR3 is TGTGCCAGCAGTGAAGCGCCTGGGAGGCCCCAGCATTTT.

The rearrangement joins TRBV4-1 to TRBJ1-1; TRBD1 matches 9 bases. Losses at the gene ends were 0 bases for V and 10 bases for J; bases not matched to a gene: 9. The CDR3 spans 15 residues. CDR1 MGHRA and CDR2 YSYEKL come from the germline V gene. The CDR3 is CASSQEAQGAWGAFF. The CDR3 DNA follows: TGCGCCAGCAGCCAAGAAGCACAGGGGGCCTGGGGAGCTTTCTTT.

V gene TRBV9 combines with J gene TRBJ1-2; D unresolved. V was cut by 4 bases and J by 0 bases, with 10 bases left in between. The CDR3 totals 14 residues. Germline assignment: CDR1 SGDLS and CDR2 YYNGEE. CDR3 amino acids: CASSPLGANYGYTF. CDR3 coding DNA: TGTGCCAGCAGCCCCCTGGGAGCTAACTATGGCTACACCTTC.

CDR3 region: CATSRERHDTYGYTF. The DNA for the CDR3 is TGTGCCACCAGCAGAGAGCGTCACGACACATATGGCTACACCTTC. This chain uses TRBV15 with TRBJ1-2, with D hard to call. The V end lost 0 bases, the J end lost 5 bases, and 13 bases lay between the germline ends. This CDR3 is built from 15 residues. Per germline, CDR1 LNHNV and CDR2 YYDKDF (reference sequence).

The genes are TRBV3-1 (or the pseudogene TRBV3-2) and TRBJ1-2; 10 bases fit TRBD1. CDR1 and CDR2 from the germline V gene are LGHDT and YNNKEL (reference sequence). This CDR3 has 16 amino acids. Trimming took 4 bases from V and 5 from J; bases not matched to a gene: 10. The CDR3 loop is CASSRRQGARNYGYTF. The CDR3 nucleotides read TGTGCCAGCAGCCGCCGACAGGGGGCAAGAAATTATGGCTACACCTTC.

The CDR3 protein is CASSSGQGVANTGELFF. CDR3 in DNA: TGTGCCAGCAGTTCGGGACAGGGGGTAGCGAACACCGGGGAGCTGTTTTTT. This rearrangement joins TRBV27 to TRBJ2-2, with TRBD1 matching 11 bases. After removal of 4 bases from V and 0 bases from J, the junction contained 4 bases not matched to a gene. CDR3 length equals 17 residues. Germline assignment: CDR1 MNHEY and CDR2 SMNVEV (reference sequence).

This chain joins TRBV30 and TRBJ1-4, with D possibly matching TRBD1 (5 bases). CDR1 is GTSNPN, CDR2 SVGIG, per germline (reference sequence). The CDR3 consists of 13 residues. V lost 4 bases, J lost 8 bases, and 14 bases lay in between. In DNA form, the CDR3 reads TGTGCCTGGACTCGCAGGGCAGGAGAAAAACTGTTTTTT. It is translated as CAWTRRAGEKLFF.

CDR3 protein: CASSRVSYEQYF. DNA of the CDR3: TGCGCCAGCAGCAGAGTCTCCTACGAGCAGTACTTC. The chain has TRBV5-1 and TRBJ2-7, with unresolved D. There are 12 residues in the CDR3. Germline values: CDR1 SGHRS, CDR2 YFSETQ. Trimming took 4 bases from V and 0 from J, leaving 5 bases between them.

V gene TRBV19 combines with J gene TRBJ2-2; 8 nucleotides match TRBD1. The CDR3 has 15 amino acids. V trimming: 5 bases; J trimming: 3 bases; junction bases outside the gene matches: 5. Germline V lookup: CDR1 LNHDA, CDR2 SQIVND (reference sequence). This CDR3 reads CASSPGQGYTGELFF. In DNA form, the CDR3 reads TGTGCCAGTAGTCCAGGACAGGGCTACACCGGGGAGCTGTTTTTT.

The chain recombines TRBV3-1 (or the pseudogene TRBV3-2) with TRBJ1-1; 7 nucleotides match TRBD1. The CDR3 is 13 residues long. Germline V lookup: CDR1 LGHDT, CDR2 YNNKEL (reference sequence). V shed 6 bases and J 1 base; nucleotides not matched to a gene: 2. Written as DNA, the CDR3 is TGTGCCAGCAGACAGGGGACGAACACTGAAGCTTTCTTT. It specifies CASRQGTNTEAFF.

The chain employs TRBV5-5 and TRBJ2-7; 7 nucleotides line up with TRBD1. The V segment lost 0 bases and the J segment 4 bases; nucleotides outside the gene matches: 7. The CDR3 runs to 15 residues. Germline V gene data show CDR1 as SGHKS and CDR2 as YYEKEE (reference sequence). This CDR3 is CASSLAGTESYEQYF. The CDR3 DNA follows: TGTGCCAGCAGCTTGGCCGGGACAGAGAGTTACGAGCAGTACTTC.

This chain uses TRBV3-1 (or the pseudogene TRBV3-2) with TRBJ2-1; 11 bases fit TRBD2. Germline values: CDR1 LGHDT, CDR2 YNNKEL (reference sequence). CDR3 length: 20 residues. V lost 1 base to trimming and J lost 3 bases; unmatched junction nucleotides: 14. CDR3 amino acids: CASSQATQLLAGVFYNEQFF. CDR3 nucleotides: TGTGCCAGCAGCCAAGCTACCCAATTACTAGCGGGAGTCTTCTACAATGAGCAGTTCTTC.

This chain connects TRBV28 to TRBJ1-3; the D is unclear. The CDR3 is made up of 15 amino acids. Trimming removed 5 bases at V and 3 bases at J, with 14 bases between. Germline V CDR1 and CDR2: MDHEN, SYDVKM. The DNA of the CDR3 is TGTGCCAGCAGTAACGACGGCGGGTTTGGAAACACCATATATTTT. Its translation: CASSNDGGFGNTIYF.

This clone has only a few counts. This rearrangement joins TRBV7-9 to TRBJ1-2; no clear D. The germline CDR1 and CDR2 sequences are SEHNR and FQNEAQ (reference sequence). This CDR3 has 18 amino acids. Trimming removed 2 bases from V and 1 base from J, with 20 bases in between. CDR3 loop: CASSLFPDPRGSNYGYTF. CDR3 bases: TGTGCCAGCAGCTTATTCCCCGACCCCAGAGGAAGTAACTATGGCTACACCTTC.

V is TRBV6-4 and J is TRBJ2-1; 10 bases agree with TRBD1. Trimming took 6 bases from V and 7 from J; bases not matched to a gene: 6. CDR1 and CDR2 (germline): MRHNA, SNTAGT. The length of the CDR3 is 14 residues. CDR3 protein: CASSGTGALNEQFF. CDR3 bases: TGTGCCAGCAGCGGGACAGGGGCACTTAATGAGCAGTTCTTC.

This clone was seen a single time. The chain links TRBV6-1 to TRBJ2-1, with TRBD2 matching 8 bases. The CDR3 has 16 amino acids. CDR1 MNHNS and CDR2 SASEGT come from the germline V gene. V trimming: 2 bases; J trimming: 8 bases; junction bases outside the gene matches: 11. The CDR3 reads CASSELGTRGFDEQFF. The CDR3 DNA reads as TGTGCCAGCAGTGAATTAGGGACTAGAGGATTCGATGAGCAGTTCTTC.

The chain is built from TRBV21-1 and TRBJ1-4; the table's D call TRBD1 went unverified against the DNA. TRBV21-1 represents a pseudogene. The CDR3 is 16 amino acids. The CDR3, as DNA: TGTGCCAGCAAGCCCGGACAGATCTCGCTTAATGAAAAACTGTTTTTT. Protein product: CASKPGQISLNEKLFF.

The chain uses TRBV4-1 and TRBJ1-5, with no clear D. Germline lookup yields CDR1 MGHRA and CDR2 YSYEKL. Trimming took 0 bases from V and 2 from J, leaving 8 bases between them. The CDR3 consists of 15 residues. CDR3 in DNA: TGCGCCAGCAGCCAAGACCCCAGCGGCAATCAGCCCCAGCATTTT. Translated, it gives CASSQDPSGNQPQHF.

The V and J genes are TRBV7-2 and TRBJ2-5; TRBD2 matches 7 bases. V lost 4 bases, J lost 5 bases, and 7 bases stayed unmatched. CDR3 size: 14 residues. Germline V CDR1 and CDR2: SGHTA, FQGNSA. The CDR3 sequence is CASSYGGGTETQYF. CDR3 nucleotide sequence: TGTGCCAGCAGCTACGGGGGAGGGACGGAGACCCAGTACTTC.

Only one count was recorded for this clone. The J gene is TRBJ1-1, the V gene TRBV28, with no clear D. This CDR3 has 13 residues. V dropped 2 bases and J dropped 0 bases, with 4 bases sitting between them. From germline, CDR1 is MDHEN and CDR2 SYDVKM. The CDR3 here is CASSLQMNTEAFF. The CDR3 bases are TGTGCCAGCAGTTTACAGATGAACACTGAAGCTTTCTTT.

V and J are TRBV7-9 and TRBJ2-7; no firm D call. V was pared by 1 base and J by 2 bases, with 9 bases between. Germline V gives CDR1 SEHNR, CDR2 FQNEAQ (reference sequence). The CDR3 totals 14 residues. The CDR3: CASSLVTQAYEQYF. CDR3 bases: TGTGCCAGCAGCTTAGTGACACAAGCCTACGAGCAGTACTTC.

V usage is TRBV6-5 and J usage is TRBJ2-3; 10 nucleotides line up with TRBD2. Germline V gene lookup returns CDR1 MNHEY and CDR2 SVGAGI. V gave up 0 bases and J gave up 6 bases; unmatched junction bases: 6. The CDR3 runs to 16 residues. The CDR3 nucleotides read TGTGCCAGCAGTTACTCCCTAGCGGGAGAAACTGATACGCAGTATTTT. Translating it yields CASSYSLAGETDTQYF.

The gene calls are TRBV6-5 and TRBJ1-6; D unresolved. CDR1 is MNHEY, CDR2 SVGAGI, per germline. The CDR3 sequence is 15 residues long. Between the trimmed V and J ends, which lost 8 bases and 0 bases, there was a span of 11 bases. CDR3 region: CASENLSSYNSPLHF. The CDR3 DNA sequence: TGTGCCAGCGAGAATTTGAGCTCCTATAATTCACCCCTCCACTTT.

In its sample, this clone was seen once. The chain couples TRBV27 to TRBJ1-5; 9 bases match TRBD1. Per the germline V gene, CDR1 is MNHEY and CDR2 is SMNVEV (reference sequence). The V gene end was trimmed by 6 bases and the J gene end by 0 bases; junction bases not matched to a gene: 9. The CDR3 sequence is 17 residues long. The CDR3 protein is CASRAGTGSFSNQPQHF. The CDR3 DNA follows: TGTGCCAGCAGGGCCGGGACAGGGAGTTTTAGCAATCAGCCCCAGCATTTT.

The table lists this clone with a count of one. This CDR3 reads CAWSVRGSQGAQHF. CDR3 sequence (DNA): TGTGCCTGGAGTGTACGGGGGTCTCAGGGGGCCCAGCATTTT. The J gene is TRBJ1-5, the V gene TRBV30; 7 bases map to TRBD1. Germline values: CDR1 GTSNPN, CDR2 SVGIG (reference sequence). The CDR3 runs to 14 residues. V lost 0 bases to trimming and J lost 11 bases; unmatched junction nucleotides: 10.

The chain couples TRBV5-1 to TRBJ2-7, with 12 positions matching TRBD2. The CDR3 is made up of 16 amino acids. After removal of 0 bases from V and 6 bases from J, the junction contained 7 bases not matched to a gene. From germline, CDR1 is SGHRS and CDR2 YFSETQ. CDR3 amino acids: CASSLGSSGGAREQYF. CDR3 DNA: TGCGCCAGCAGCTTGGGGTCTAGCGGGGGGGCCCGCGAGCAGTACTTC. The whole variable domain, filled in from reference TRBV5-1 and TRBJ2-7, reads KAGVTQTPRYLIKTRGQQVTLSCSPISGHRSVSWYQQTPGQGLQFLFEYFSETQRNKGNFPGRFSGRQFSNSRSEMNVSTLELGDSALYLCASSLGSSGGAREQYFGPGTRLTVT.

The chain recombines TRBV19 with TRBJ1-1; the D gene is possibly TRBD1 (5 bases). The CDR3 has 13 residues. Germline V gene sequence: CDR1 LNHDA, CDR2 SQIVND (reference sequence). V gave up 5 bases and J gave up 5 bases, with 12 bases separating them. The CDR3 nucleotides read TGTGCCAGTAGTGAAGTAGGGGCGACTGAAGCTTTCTTT. Residues: CASSEVGATEAFF.

The J gene is TRBJ2-3, the V gene TRBV5-1, with 7 nucleotides matching TRBD2. Germline trimming cut 4 bases from V and 6 bases from J; bases unmatched to any gene: 11. The CDR3 totals 15 residues. Germline V gene data show CDR1 as SGHRS and CDR2 as YFSETQ. The CDR3: CASSRSGTIPDTQYF. The DNA of the CDR3 is TGCGCCAGCAGCCGAAGCGGGACCATCCCGGATACGCAGTATTTT.